A single sample is the source of the 14 T cell receptor beta chains below, sequenced in a study of blood T cell repertoires in COVID-19. Generated by immunoSEQ multiplex PCR, the TCRdb table keeps only in-frame clones and is missing some. The top ten clones hold roughly 5% of a sample with 40,000 or so clones, approximately 83% of them seen once. The sequenced material came from peripheral blood. The origin of the receptors is a man in his forties with active COVID-19.

As regards this clone: One end of the junction is discordant with germline, which a read error may explain. This chain joins TRBV5-1 and TRBJ1-4; unclear D gene. Per germline, CDR1 SGHRS and CDR2 YFSETQ. This CDR3 spans 12 amino acids. This chain's CDR3 is CASSLDGRDRNF. The CDR3 DNA reads TGCGCCAGCAGCTTGGATGGGCGAGACCGTAACTTT.

The chain has TRBV9 and TRBJ2-1; 8 nucleotides match TRBD2. Per the germline V gene, CDR1 is SGDLS and CDR2 is YYNGEE. The ends lost 7 bases at V and 4 bases at J; junction bases unmatched: 7. This CDR3 is built from 14 residues. CDR3: CASGTSGAYNEQFF. As DNA, the CDR3 is TGTGCCAGCGGAACTAGCGGAGCTTACAATGAGCAGTTCTTC.

The CDR3 DNA reads TGTGCCAGCAGCCTGACTAGCGGGGAGAGCACAGATACGCAGTATTTT. This encodes CASSLTSGESTDTQYF. This rearrangement joins TRBV9 to TRBJ2-3, with 11 bases aligning to TRBD2. V shed 4 bases and J 0 bases; nucleotides not matched to a gene: 4. This CDR3 spans 16 amino acids. CDR1 and CDR2 (germline): SGDLS, YYNGEE.

The rearrangement uses TRBV6-2 or TRBV6-3 and TRBJ2-1; 12 nucleotides line up with TRBD2. J lost 10 bases, V lost 6 bases, and 16 bases had no gene match. The V gene's germline CDR1 is MNHEY and CDR2 SVGEGT. The CDR3 covers 17 residues. The CDR3 DNA follows: TGTGCCAGCAGCCCTGCTAGCGGGAGGGCCAGGGAGGCGGAGCAGTTCTTC. This gives the protein CASSPASGRAREAEQFF.

The chain's CDR3 is CASRTSGIGEQYF. CDR3 coding DNA: TGTGCGTCTAGGACTAGCGGTATCGGCGAGCAGTACTTC. V and J are TRBV27 and TRBJ2-7, with TRBD2 matching 10 bases. This CDR3 has 13 residues. Germline values: CDR1 MNHEY, CDR2 SMNVEV (reference sequence).

This chain joins TRBV6-6 and TRBJ2-1; TRBD2 is a possible D gene (5 bases). This CDR3 spans 14 amino acids. The germline V gene has CDR1 MNHNY and CDR2 SVGAGI (reference sequence). The germline V and J ends were trimmed by 9 bases and 3 bases, with 15 bases remaining between them. CDR3 sequence reads: CASSGELGYNEQFF. The CDR3 nucleotides read TGTGCCAGTTCCGGGGAGTTAGGCTACAATGAGCAGTTCTTC.

J is TRBJ1-5 and V is TRBV18; D is possibly TRBD1 (6 bases). Trimming left V 6 bases short and J 5 bases short, with 14 bases between. Germline assignment: CDR1 KGHSH and CDR2 LQKENI. The CDR3 loop spans 14 amino acids. CDR3 sequence reads: CASSSGGAYQPQHF. Written as DNA, the CDR3 is TGTGCCAGCTCGTCCGGGGGGGCCTATCAGCCCCAGCATTTT. The full variable domain, with the rest looked up from reference TRBV18 and TRBJ1-5, is NAGVMQNPRHLVRRRGQEARLRCSPMKGHSHVYWYRQLPEEGLKFMVYLQKENIIDESGMPKERFSAEFPKEGPSILRIQQVVRGDSAAYFCASSSGGAYQPQHFGDGTRLSIL.

This chain links TRBV5-1 with TRBJ1-1; D may be TRBD1 (5 bases). V lost 7 bases and J lost 3, with 13 bases in between. This CDR3 is 13 amino acids long. The germline gives CDR1 SGHRS, CDR2 YFSETQ. CDR3 coding DNA: TGCGCCAGCGCAGGGAATTTGGACACTGAAGCTTTCTTT. Amino acid sequence: CASAGNLDTEAFF.

This clone was picked up one time. The chain has TRBV4-1 and TRBJ2-3; TRBD2 aligns across 11 bases. The CDR3 covers 16 residues. V gave up 4 bases and J gave up 4 bases; unmatched junction bases: 7. The germline V gene encodes CDR1 MGHRA and CDR2 YSYEKL. CDR3 residues: CASSPSLAGGPDTQYF. The CDR3 coding sequence is TGCGCCAGCAGCCCATCGTTAGCGGGAGGGCCAGATACGCAGTATTTT.

The genes are TRBV6-1 and TRBJ2-4; D may be TRBD2 (5 bases). Trimming removed 3 bases from V and 8 bases from J, with 17 bases in between. The CDR3 is 15 residues long. Germline CDR1 is MNHNS and CDR2 is SASEGT. In DNA, the CDR3 is TGTGCCAGCAGTGAGGCGGGTGCGGGTGAGGACATTCAGTACTTC. This codes for CASSEAGAGEDIQYF.

This chain's CDR3 is CASSLHDSYGYTF. DNA for the CDR3: TGTGCCAGCAGCCTCCACGACAGTTATGGCTACACCTTC. The rearrangement joins TRBV3-1 (or the pseudogene TRBV3-2) to TRBJ1-2; TRBD1 might be the D (5 bases). The CDR3 runs 13 residues. V gave up 4 bases and J gave up 5 bases, with 11 bases separating them. Germline V gives CDR1 LGHDT, CDR2 YNNKEL (reference sequence).

V is TRBV9 and J is TRBJ2-3; weak D call: TRBD2 (5 bases). The germline V gene has CDR1 SGDLS and CDR2 YYNGEE. The germline V and J ends were trimmed by 1 base and 8 bases, with 14 bases remaining between them. The CDR3 has 14 amino acids. CDR3 nucleotide sequence: TGTGCCAGCAGCGTAACTCCCTTAGGAGGTACGCAGTATTTT. Translated, it gives CASSVTPLGGTQYF. Full variable domain (outside the CDR3, taken from reference TRBV9 and TRBJ2-3): DSGVTQTPKHLITATGQRVTLRCSPRSGDLSVYWYQQSLDQGLQFLIQYYNGEERAKGNILERFSAQQFPDLHSELNLSSLELGDSALYFCASSVTPLGGTQYFGPGTRLTVL.

V and J are TRBV7-9 and TRBJ2-1; D is unclear. The V end lost 3 bases, the J end lost 12 bases, and 12 bases lay between the germline ends. This CDR3 region has 12 residues. Germline V gene data show CDR1 as SEHNR and CDR2 as FQNEAQ (reference sequence). The CDR3 DNA reads TGTGCCAGCAGCTTTGACTGGGTTGGGCAGTTCTTC. Amino acid sequence: CASSFDWVGQFF.

The DNA for the CDR3 is TGTGCCACCAGCAGGGGGGCTACCGGCTCCTACGAGCAGTACTTC. Translating gives CATSRGATGSYEQYF. The V gene is TRBV15, the J gene TRBJ2-7; possible D gene TRBD1, 6 bases. With 3 bases removed from V and 0 bases from J, the gap between germline ends came to 12 bases. Germline values: CDR1 LNHNV, CDR2 YYDKDF (reference sequence). CDR3 length: 15 amino acids.